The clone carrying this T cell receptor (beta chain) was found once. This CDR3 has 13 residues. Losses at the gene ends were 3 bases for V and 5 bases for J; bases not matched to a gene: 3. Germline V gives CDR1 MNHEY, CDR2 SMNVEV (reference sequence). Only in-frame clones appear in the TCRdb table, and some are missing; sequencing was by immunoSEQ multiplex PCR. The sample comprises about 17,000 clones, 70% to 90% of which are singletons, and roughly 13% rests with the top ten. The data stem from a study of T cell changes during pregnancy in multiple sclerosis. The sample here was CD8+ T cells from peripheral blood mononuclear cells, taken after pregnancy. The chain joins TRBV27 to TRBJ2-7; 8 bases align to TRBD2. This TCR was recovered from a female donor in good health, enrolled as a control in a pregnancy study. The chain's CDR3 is CASSLLTSDEQYF. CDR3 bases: TGTGCCAGCAGTTTGCTGACTAGCGACGAGCAGTACTTC.